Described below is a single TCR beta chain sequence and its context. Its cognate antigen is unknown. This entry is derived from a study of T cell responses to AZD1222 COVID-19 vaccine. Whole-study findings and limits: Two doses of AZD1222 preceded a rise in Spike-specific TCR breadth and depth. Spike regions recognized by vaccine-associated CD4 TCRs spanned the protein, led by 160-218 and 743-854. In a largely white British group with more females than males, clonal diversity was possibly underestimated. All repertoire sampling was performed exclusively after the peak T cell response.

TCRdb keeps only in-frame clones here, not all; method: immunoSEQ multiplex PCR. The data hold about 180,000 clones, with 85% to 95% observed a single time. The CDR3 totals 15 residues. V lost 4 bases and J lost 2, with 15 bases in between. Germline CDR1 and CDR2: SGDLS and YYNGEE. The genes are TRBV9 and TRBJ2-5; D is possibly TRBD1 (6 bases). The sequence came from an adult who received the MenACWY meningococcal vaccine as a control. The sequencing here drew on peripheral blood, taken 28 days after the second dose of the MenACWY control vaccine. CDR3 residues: CASSPRGRGQETQYF. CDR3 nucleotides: TGTGCCAGCAGCCCAAGGGGCAGGGGTCAAGAGACCCAGTACTTC.